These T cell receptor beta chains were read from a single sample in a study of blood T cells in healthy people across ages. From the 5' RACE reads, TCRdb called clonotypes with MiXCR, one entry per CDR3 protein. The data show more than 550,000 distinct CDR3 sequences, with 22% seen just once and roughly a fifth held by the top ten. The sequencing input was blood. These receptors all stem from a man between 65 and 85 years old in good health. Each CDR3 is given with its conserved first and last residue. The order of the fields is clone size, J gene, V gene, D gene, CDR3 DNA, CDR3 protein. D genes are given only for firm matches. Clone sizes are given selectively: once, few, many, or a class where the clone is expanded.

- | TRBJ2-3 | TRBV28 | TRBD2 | TGTGCCAGCTGGCGCGGGGGTAGGCAGTATTTT | CASWRGGRQYF
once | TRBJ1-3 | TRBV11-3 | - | TGTGCCAGCAGCCCCAGCGGGACTTTCTCTGGAAACACCATATATTTT | CASSPSGTFSGNTIYF
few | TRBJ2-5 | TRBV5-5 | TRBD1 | TGTGCCAGCAGCTCTACTGGACAGGGGGCGAAAGAGACCCAGTACTTC | CASSSTGQGAKETQYF
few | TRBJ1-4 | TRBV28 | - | TGTGCCAGCAGCGTATTGGGGAATTTTGAAAAACTGTTTTTT | CASSVLGNFEKLFF
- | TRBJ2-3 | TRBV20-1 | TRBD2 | TGCAGTGCACCGCCGGGACTAGGGTTCACAGATACGCAGTATTTT | CSAPPGLGFTDTQYF
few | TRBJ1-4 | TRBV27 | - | TGTGCCAGCGCTACTCGGACAAACGGCGAAAAACTGTTTTTT | CASATRTNGEKLFF
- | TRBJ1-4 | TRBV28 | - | TGTGCCAGCAGCTCTCCCTTGGGGGGGAAGGTGCGAACTAATGAAAAACTGTTTTTT | CASSSPLGGKVRTNEKLFF
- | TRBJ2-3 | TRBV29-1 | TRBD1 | TGCAGCGTTGATTACAGGGGGCTCGATACGCAGTATTTT | CSVDYRGLDTQYF
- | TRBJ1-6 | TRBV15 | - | TGTGCCACGAGGGACGGTTATAATTCACCCCTCCACTTT | CATRDGYNSPLHF
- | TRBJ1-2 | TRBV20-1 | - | TGCAGTGCCTTTCAGGGTGGCTATGGCTACACCTTC | CSAFQGGYGYTF
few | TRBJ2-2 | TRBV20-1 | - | TGCAGTGCCATCACTCCAGGGGCCGGGGAGCTGTTTTTT | CSAITPGAGELFF
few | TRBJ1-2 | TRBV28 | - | TGTGCCAGCAGTTTCGGAAAGAACTATGGCTACACCTTC | CASSFGKNYGYTF
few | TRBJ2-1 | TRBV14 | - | TGTGCCAGCAGCCAAGAGGAAAGGGGACCCTACAATGAGCAGTTCTTC | CASSQEERGPYNEQFF
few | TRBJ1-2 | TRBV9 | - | TGTGCCAGCGGTCCTCAGGGTTTGAGGGATGGCTACACCTTC | CASGPQGLRDGYTF
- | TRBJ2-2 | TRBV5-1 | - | TGCGCCAGCAGCTTTACATACGCGAACACCGGGGAGCTGTTTTTT | CASSFTYANTGELFF
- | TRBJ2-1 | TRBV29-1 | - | TGCAGCGTTGACAGGGAAAGCTCCTACAATGAGCAGTTCTTC | CSVDRESSYNEQFF
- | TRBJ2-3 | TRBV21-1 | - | TGTGCCAGCAGCAGGGACAATAGCACAGATACGCAGTATTTT | CASSRDNSTDTQYF
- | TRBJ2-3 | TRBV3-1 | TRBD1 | TGTGCCAGCAGCCAAGCCGCCCCGGGACAGGGGGCTACAGATACGCAGTATTTT | CASSQAAPGQGATDTQYF
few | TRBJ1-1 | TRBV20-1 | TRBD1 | TGCAGTTCAGGGGGCCTGAACACTGAAGCTTTCTTT | CSSGGLNTEAFF
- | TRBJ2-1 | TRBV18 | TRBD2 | TGTGCCAGCTCCTGGCCGGGGGGGAGAGACAATGAGCAGTTCTTC | CASSWPGGRDNEQFF
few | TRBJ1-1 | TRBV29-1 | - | TGCAGCGTTGATGACCCCGCATCTAACACTGAAGCTTTCTTT | CSVDDPASNTEAFF
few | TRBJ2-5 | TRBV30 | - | TGTGCCTGGAGTGGATTGTGGACCCAGTACTTC | CAWSGLWTQYF
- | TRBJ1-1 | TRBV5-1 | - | TGTGCCAGCAGCTTAGTTACGGGAAACACTGAAGCTTTCTTT | CASSLVTGNTEAFF
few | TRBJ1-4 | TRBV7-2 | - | TGTGCCAGCAGCCCGCAACAGGCTCTTAATGAAAAACTGTTTTTT | CASSPQQALNEKLFF
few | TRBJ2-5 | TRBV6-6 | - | TGTGCCAGCAGTTACTCGGTGGGTTCGGAGACCCAGTACTTC | CASSYSVGSETQYF
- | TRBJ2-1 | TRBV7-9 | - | TGTGCCAACAGCTTTGGATCACAATCCTACAATGAGCAGTTCTTC | CANSFGSQSYNEQFF
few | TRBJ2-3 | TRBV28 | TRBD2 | TGTGCCAGCAGTTTTCTAGCGGGGAGTAGCACAGATACGCAGTATTTT | CASSFLAGSSTDTQYF
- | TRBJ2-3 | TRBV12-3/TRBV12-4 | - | TGTGCCAGCAGTTTGAGGGTCCACCCAGATACGCAGTATTTT | CASSLRVHPDTQYF
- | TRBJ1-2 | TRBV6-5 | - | TGTGCCAGCAGTTACTCGATATCAGCAGGGTCTTATGGCTACACCTTC | CASSYSISAGSYGYTF
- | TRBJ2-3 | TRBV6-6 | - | TGTGCCAGCAGTTGGTACGGCGGAGATACGCAATATTTT | CASSWYGGDTQYF
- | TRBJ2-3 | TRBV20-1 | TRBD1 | TGCAGTGCAACGACCTCCGGGACAGGGGGTGATACGCAGTGTTTT | CSATTSGTGGDTQCF
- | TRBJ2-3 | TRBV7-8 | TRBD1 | TGTGCCAGCAGCTCGGGACAGCACACAGATACGCAGTATTTT | CASSSGQHTDTQYF
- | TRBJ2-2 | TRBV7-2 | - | TGTGCCAGCAGCTCCCAGTCGGGGATCGGGGAGCTGTTTTTT | CASSSQSGIGELFF
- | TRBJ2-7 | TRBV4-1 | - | TGCGCCAGCAGCCAAGATCCCAGGCGGGACGAGCAGTACTTC | CASSQDPRRDEQYF
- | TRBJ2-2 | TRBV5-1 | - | TGCGCCAGCAGCTTGGGGACCACCACCGGGGAGCTGTTTTTT | CASSLGTTTGELFF
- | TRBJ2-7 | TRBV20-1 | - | TGCAGTGCTAGACACGTGGACAGCTCCTTCCTCTACGAGCAGTACTTC | CSARHVDSSFLYEQYF
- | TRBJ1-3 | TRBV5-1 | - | TGCGCCAGCAGCACGGGGGACAATAGGGAAAACACCATATATTTT | CASSTGDNRENTIYF
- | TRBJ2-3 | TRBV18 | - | TGTGCCAGCTCACCAGTGACAGCCGAGGATACGCAGTATTTT | CASSPVTAEDTQYF
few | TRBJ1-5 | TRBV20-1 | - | TGCAGTGCTTCCTTACTCCGCACAGTCTTCAATCAGCCCCAGCATTTT | CSASLLRTVFNQPQHF
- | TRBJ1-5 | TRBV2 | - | TGTGCCAGCAGTGAGTTGGTCGGGAATCAGCCCCAGCATTTT | CASSELVGNQPQHF
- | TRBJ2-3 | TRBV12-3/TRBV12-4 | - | TGTGCCAGCCGGACAGAACCCACAGATACGCAGTATTTT | CASRTEPTDTQYF
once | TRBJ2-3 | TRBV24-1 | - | TGTGCCACCAGTGATCCAGTGGGATGGCGGGGGCAGTATTTT | CATSDPVGWRGQYF
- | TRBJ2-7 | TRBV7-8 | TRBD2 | TGTGCCAGCAGCTTAGGGCTAGCGGGAGGCCAAGAGACCCGGTACTTC | CASSLGLAGGQETRYF